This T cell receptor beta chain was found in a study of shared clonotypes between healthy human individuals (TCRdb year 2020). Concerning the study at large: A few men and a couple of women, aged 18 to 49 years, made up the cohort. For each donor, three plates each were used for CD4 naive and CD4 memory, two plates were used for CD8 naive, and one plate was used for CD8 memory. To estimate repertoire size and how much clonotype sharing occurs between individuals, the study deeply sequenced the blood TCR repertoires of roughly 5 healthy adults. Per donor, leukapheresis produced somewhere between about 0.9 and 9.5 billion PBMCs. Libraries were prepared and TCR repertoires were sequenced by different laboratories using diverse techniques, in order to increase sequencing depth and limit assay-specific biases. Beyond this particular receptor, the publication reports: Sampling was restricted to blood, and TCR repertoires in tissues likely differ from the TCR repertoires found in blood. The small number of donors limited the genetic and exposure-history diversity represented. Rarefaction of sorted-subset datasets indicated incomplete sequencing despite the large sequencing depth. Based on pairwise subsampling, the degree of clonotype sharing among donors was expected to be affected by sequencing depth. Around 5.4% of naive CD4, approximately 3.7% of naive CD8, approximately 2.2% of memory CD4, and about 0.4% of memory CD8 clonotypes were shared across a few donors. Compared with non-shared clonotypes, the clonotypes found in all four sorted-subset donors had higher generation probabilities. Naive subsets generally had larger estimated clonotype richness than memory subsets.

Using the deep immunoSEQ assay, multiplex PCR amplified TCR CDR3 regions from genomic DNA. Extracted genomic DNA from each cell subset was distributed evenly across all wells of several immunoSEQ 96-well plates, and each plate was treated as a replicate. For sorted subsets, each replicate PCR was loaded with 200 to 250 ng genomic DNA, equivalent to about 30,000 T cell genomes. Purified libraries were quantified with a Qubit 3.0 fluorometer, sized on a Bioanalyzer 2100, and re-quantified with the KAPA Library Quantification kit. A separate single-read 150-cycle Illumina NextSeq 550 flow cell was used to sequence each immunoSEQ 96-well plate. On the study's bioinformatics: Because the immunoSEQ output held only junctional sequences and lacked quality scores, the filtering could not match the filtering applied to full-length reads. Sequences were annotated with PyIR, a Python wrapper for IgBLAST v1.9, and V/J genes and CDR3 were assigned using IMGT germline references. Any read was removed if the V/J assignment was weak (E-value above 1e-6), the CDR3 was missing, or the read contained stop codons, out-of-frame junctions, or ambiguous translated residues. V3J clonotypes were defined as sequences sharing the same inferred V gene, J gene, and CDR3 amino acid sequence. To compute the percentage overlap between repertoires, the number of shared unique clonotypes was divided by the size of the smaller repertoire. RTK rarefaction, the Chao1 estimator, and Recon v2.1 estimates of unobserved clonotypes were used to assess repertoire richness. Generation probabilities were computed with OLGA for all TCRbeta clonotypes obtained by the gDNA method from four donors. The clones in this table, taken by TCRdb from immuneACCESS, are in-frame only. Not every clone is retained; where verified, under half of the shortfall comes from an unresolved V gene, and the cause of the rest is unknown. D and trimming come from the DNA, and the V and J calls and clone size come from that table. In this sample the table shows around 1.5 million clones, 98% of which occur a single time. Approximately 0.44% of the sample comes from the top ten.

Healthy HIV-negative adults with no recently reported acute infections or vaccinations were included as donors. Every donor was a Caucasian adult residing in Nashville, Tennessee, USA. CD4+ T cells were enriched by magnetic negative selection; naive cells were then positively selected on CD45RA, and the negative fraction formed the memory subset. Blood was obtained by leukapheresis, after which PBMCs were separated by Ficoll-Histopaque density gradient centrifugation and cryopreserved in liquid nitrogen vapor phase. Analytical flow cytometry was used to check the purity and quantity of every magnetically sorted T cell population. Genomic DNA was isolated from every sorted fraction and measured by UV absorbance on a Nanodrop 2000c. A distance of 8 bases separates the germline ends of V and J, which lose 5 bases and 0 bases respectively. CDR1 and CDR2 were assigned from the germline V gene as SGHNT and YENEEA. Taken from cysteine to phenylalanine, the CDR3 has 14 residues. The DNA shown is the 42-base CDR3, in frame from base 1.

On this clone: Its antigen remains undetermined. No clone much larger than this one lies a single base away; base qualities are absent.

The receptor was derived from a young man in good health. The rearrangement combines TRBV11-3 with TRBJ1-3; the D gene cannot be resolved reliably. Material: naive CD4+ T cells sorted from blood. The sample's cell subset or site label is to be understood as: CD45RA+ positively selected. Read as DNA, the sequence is TGTGCCAGCAGCGTTTCCGCCTCTGGAAACACCATATATTTT. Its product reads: CASSVSASGNTIYF.